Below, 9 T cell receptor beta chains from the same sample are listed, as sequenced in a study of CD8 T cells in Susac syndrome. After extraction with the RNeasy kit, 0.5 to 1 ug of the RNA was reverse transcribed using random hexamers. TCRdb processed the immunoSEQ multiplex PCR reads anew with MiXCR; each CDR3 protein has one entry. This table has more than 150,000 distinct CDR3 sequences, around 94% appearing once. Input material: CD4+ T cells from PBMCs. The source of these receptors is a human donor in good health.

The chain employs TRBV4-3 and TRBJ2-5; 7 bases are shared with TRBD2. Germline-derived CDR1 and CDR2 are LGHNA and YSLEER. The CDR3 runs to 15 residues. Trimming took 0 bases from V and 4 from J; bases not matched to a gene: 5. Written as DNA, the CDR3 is TGCGCCAGCAGCCAAGATCTGGGGGGGAGAGAGACCCAGTACTTC. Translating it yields CASSQDLGGRETQYF.

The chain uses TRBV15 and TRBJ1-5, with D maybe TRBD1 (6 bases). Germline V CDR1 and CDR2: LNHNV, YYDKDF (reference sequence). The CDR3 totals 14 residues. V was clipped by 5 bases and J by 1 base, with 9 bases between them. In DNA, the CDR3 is TGTGCCACCAGCCATGGGACAAGCAATCAGCCCCAGCATTTT. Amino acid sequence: CATSHGTSNQPQHF.

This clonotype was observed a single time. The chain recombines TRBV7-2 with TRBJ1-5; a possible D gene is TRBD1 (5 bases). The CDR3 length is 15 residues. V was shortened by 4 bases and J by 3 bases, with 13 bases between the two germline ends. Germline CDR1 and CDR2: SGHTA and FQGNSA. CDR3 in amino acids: CASSWRDGYNQPQHF. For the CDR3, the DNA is TGTGCCAGCAGCTGGAGGGACGGATACAATCAGCCCCAGCATTTT.

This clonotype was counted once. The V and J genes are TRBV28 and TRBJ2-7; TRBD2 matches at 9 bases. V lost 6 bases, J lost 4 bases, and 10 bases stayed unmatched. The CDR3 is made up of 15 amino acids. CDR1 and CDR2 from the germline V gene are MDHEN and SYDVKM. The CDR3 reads CASRRSGGQGYEQYF. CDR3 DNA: TGTGCCAGCAGAAGAAGCGGGGGGCAAGGTTACGAGCAGTACTTC.

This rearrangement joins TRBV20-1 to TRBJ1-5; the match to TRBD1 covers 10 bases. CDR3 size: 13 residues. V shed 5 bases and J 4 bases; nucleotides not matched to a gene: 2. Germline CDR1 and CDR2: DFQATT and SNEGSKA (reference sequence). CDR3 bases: TGCAGTGCTGGGGACAGGGGAAATCAGCCCCAGCATTTT. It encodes CSAGDRGNQPQHF.

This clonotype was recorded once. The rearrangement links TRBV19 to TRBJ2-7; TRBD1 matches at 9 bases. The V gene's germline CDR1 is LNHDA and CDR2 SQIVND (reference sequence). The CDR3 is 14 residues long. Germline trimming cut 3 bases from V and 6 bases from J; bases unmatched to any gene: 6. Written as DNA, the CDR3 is TGTGCCAGTAGTATTGGGACAGGGATAGGCGAGCAGTACTTC. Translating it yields CASSIGTGIGEQYF.

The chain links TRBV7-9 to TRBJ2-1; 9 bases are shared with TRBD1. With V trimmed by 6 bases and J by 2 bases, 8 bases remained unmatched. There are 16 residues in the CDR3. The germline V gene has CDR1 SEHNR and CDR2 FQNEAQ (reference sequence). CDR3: CASRTIRDRAYNEQFF. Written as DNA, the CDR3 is TGTGCCAGCAGGACAATCCGGGACAGGGCCTACAATGAGCAGTTCTTC. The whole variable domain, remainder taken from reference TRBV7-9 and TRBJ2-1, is DTGVSQNPRHKITKRGQNVTFRCDPISEHNRLYWYRQTLGQGPEFLTYFQNEAQLEKSRLLSDRFSAERPKGSFSTLEIQRTEQGDSAMYLCASRTIRDRAYNEQFFGPGTRLTVL.

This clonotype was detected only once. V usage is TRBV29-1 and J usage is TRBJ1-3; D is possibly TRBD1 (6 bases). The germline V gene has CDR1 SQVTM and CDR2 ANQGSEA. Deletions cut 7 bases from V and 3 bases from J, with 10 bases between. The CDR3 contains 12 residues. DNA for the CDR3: TGCAGCGCCGGGGGCGGTGGAAACACCATATATTTT. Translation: CSAGGGGNTIYF.

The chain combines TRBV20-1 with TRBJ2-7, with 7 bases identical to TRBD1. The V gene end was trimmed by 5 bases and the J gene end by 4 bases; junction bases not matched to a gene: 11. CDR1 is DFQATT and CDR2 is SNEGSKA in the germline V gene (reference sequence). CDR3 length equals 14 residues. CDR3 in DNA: TGCAGTGCTGGTAAACAGGGGCTGGGTTACGAGCAGTACTTC. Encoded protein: CSAGKQGLGYEQYF.